A selection of T cell receptor beta chains follows, all from one sample in a study of healthy donors' naive CD4 and CD8 T cells. TCRdb reprocessed the reads with MiXCR, giving one entry per CDR3 protein. This repertoire shows about 180,000 distinct CDR3 sequences, around three quarters found once; its top ten account for roughly 2.4%. The sample comprised naive CD4+ and CD8+ T cells sorted from blood, pooled from several donors. The receptors come from a pool of human donors in good health; the sample pools cells from several healthy donors. Both conserved end residues are part of each CDR3. Fields, in order: clone size, CDR3 length, V gene, J gene, D gene, CDR3 DNA, CDR3 protein. A D gene is named only where the DNA matches it firmly. Only some rows state a clone size, as once, few, many or a class for expanded clones.

>.|14|TRBV6-5|TRBJ2-2|TRBD2
TGTGCCAGCAGTTATCTAGCGGGCACCGGGGAGCTGTTTTTT
CASSYLAGTGELFF
>.|14|TRBV19|TRBJ2-1|TRBD1
TGTGCCAGTAGTTCGAACGCCAGGGGGCATGAGCAGTTCTTC
CASSSNARGHEQFF
>.|13|TRBV10-3|TRBJ2-5|.
TGTGCCATCCAAGAGGGAGTTTCGGAGACCCAGTACTTC
CAIQEGVSETQYF
>.|13|TRBV29-1|TRBJ2-7|.
TGCAGCGTTGTCCGGGTCGGGCCCTACGAGCAGTACTTC
CSVVRVGPYEQYF
>.|13|TRBV30|TRBJ1-1|.
TGTGCCTGGAGTGAGCCGGTAAGGGTCGAAACTTTCTTT
CAWSEPVRVETFF
>once|15|TRBV15|TRBJ1-1|.
TGTGCCACCAGCAGCTCGGGTGGTATGGGCACTGAAGCTTTCTTT
CATSSSGGMGTEAFF
>.|13|TRBV29-1|TRBJ2-7|TRBD2
TGCAGCGTTGGCGGGAGGGTGTCGGACGAGCAGTACTTC
CSVGGRVSDEQYF
>once|17|TRBV18|TRBJ2-5|TRBD2
TGTGCCAGCTCACCGGGACTAGCGGGAGTAGGCGGAGAGACCCAGTACTTC
CASSPGLAGVGGETQYF
>.|15|TRBV18|TRBJ1-3|.
TGTGCCAGCTCACCCATTGACAGCTCTGGAAACACCATATATTTT
CASSPIDSSGNTIYF
>.|16|TRBV6-1|TRBJ2-7|TRBD1
TGTGCCAGCAGTTACGCGGGACAGGGCTTAAACTACGAGCAGTACTTC
CASSYAGQGLNYEQYF
>.|12|TRBV19|TRBJ1-2|.
TGTGCCAGTAGTATACAGGGAAATGGCTACACCTTC
CASSIQGNGYTF
>.|14|TRBV7-9|TRBJ2-1|TRBD1
TGTGCCAGCAGCGGGACAGGCTCCTACAATGAGCAGTTCTTC
CASSGTGSYNEQFF
>once|13|TRBV4-3|TRBJ1-2|.
TGCGCCAGCAGCCAGGTTCGGGACGGAGGCTACACCTTC
CASSQVRDGGYTF
>.|13|TRBV15|TRBJ1-2|.
TGTGCCACCAGCAGAGATCAAGGATTTGGCTACACCTTC
CATSRDQGFGYTF
>.|13|TRBV27|TRBJ2-1|TRBD1
TGTGCCAGCAGTTACGGGACAGGGGGATTCCAGTTCTTC
CASSYGTGGFQFF
>few|13|TRBV29-1|TRBJ2-1|.
TGCAGCGTTCACGGGCGGGCCGGGAATGAGCAGTTCTTC
CSVHGRAGNEQFF
>.|15|TRBV19|TRBJ1-5|.
TGTGCCAGTAGTCCCCGGACCTCCGTTCGGCAGCCCCAGCATTTT
CASSPRTSVRQPQHF
>.|14|TRBV6-6|TRBJ2-7|.
TGTGCCAGCAGGCCCGGGACACCTACCTACGAGCAGTACTTC
CASRPGTPTYEQYF
>.|15|TRBV19|TRBJ2-1|.
TGTGCCAGTAGTACGATCCCTATGGCCTACAATGAGCAGTTCTTC
CASSTIPMAYNEQFF
>once|14|TRBV19|TRBJ2-1|.
TGTGCCAGTAGTATAGTACCGGACGCCAATGAGCAGTTCTTC
CASSIVPDANEQFF
>.|13|TRBV7-8|TRBJ1-2|.
TGTGCCAGCAGCTTTTACAGGGAAGATGGCTACACCTTC
CASSFYREDGYTF
>.|14|TRBV6-5|TRBJ2-7|.
TGTGCCAGCAGTCGCCGGGACGGAGCCTACGAGCAGTACTTC
CASSRRDGAYEQYF
>.|15|TRBV5-1|TRBJ2-7|TRBD2
TGCGCCAGCAGCCTGTTTAGCGGGAGGGTAGGCGAGCAGTACTTC
CASSLFSGRVGEQYF
>.|15|TRBV7-2|TRBJ1-1|.
TGTGCCAGCAGCTTAGCGGTACAGCCGAACACTGAAGCTTTCTTT
CASSLAVQPNTEAFF
>.|13|TRBV19|TRBJ1-5|.
TGTGCCAGTAGGGGAAATCCGATCCAGCCCCAGCATTTT
CASRGNPIQPQHF
>.|13|TRBV29-1|TRBJ1-1|.
TGCAGCGTCCGAACTGCGGGGTTCACTGAAGCTTTCTTT
CSVRTAGFTEAFF
>.|16|TRBV6-5|TRBJ2-3|TRBD2
TGTGCCAGCAGTTACTCATCTAGCGGGGGCACAGATACGCAGTATTTT
CASSYSSSGGTDTQYF
>.|14|TRBV29-1|TRBJ2-7|.
TGCAGCGTTGAGGAAGGGAAGATGGACTACGAGCAGTACTTC
CSVEEGKMDYEQYF
>.|17|TRBV29-1|TRBJ2-6|.
TGCAGCGTTGAAGATCGGGGTGGCCCCTCTGGGGCCAACGTCCTGACTTTC
CSVEDRGGPSGANVLTF
>.|16|TRBV15|TRBJ2-7|.
TGTGCCACCAGCAGAGATGATGGATGGCCGCCTGCAGAGCAGTACTTC
CATSRDDGWPPAEQYF
>.|13|TRBV29-1|TRBJ1-2|.
TGCAGCGCAATCACCGGGACGGGAGATGGCTACACCTTC
CSAITGTGDGYTF
>.|12|TRBV19|TRBJ1-2|TRBD1
TGTGCCAGTAGACCAGGGGGCGTCGGCTACACCTTC
CASRPGGVGYTF
>.|15|TRBV6-2/TRBV6-3|TRBJ2-5|.
TGTGCCAGCAGTTACCTACTAGGATCTCAAGAGACCCAGTACTTC
CASSYLLGSQETQYF
>.|15|TRBV19|TRBJ1-3|.
TGTGCCAGTAGTGACGGCGTCATCTCTGGAAACACCATATATTTT
CASSDGVISGNTIYF
>.|15|TRBV6-2/TRBV6-3|TRBJ2-1|TRBD1
TGTGCCAGCAGTTTGGGACCCAGGGGGTACAATGAGCAGTTCTTC
CASSLGPRGYNEQFF
>.|13|TRBV19|TRBJ2-1|TRBD2
TGTGCCAGTAACCCTAGCGGCGAGCTTGAGCAGTTCTTC
CASNPSGELEQFF
>.|16|TRBV6-1|TRBJ2-2|.
TGTGCCAGCAGTGGGGGCGAGGCGGGAAAGATCGGGGAGCTGTTTTTT
CASSGGEAGKIGELFF
>few|13|TRBV10-3|TRBJ2-7|TRBD1
TGTGCCATCAGAGAACAGGGGGCGCTTGAGCAGTACTTC
CAIREQGALEQYF
>.|16|TRBV4-2|TRBJ1-2|TRBD1
TGCGCCAGCAGTCATACGTTACAGGGGCGCGACTATGGCTACACCTTC
CASSHTLQGRDYGYTF
>.|12|TRBV29-1|TRBJ2-1|.
TGCAGCGTTGGGCCAATACACAATGAGCAGTTCTTC
CSVGPIHNEQFF
>.|12|TRBV13|TRBJ1-2|.
TGTGCCAGCAGCAACCGACAGAAAGGCTACACCTTC
CASSNRQKGYTF
>.|12|TRBV18|TRBJ1-1|.
TGTGCCAGCTCACCTCGCAGGGAGGAAGCTTTCTTT
CASSPRREEAFF
>.|12|TRBV7-2|TRBJ2-7|.
TGTGCCAGCAGCCGGGTCGGCTACGAGCAGTACTTC
CASSRVGYEQYF
>.|17|TRBV19|TRBJ1-5|.
TGTGCCAGTAGTCTCCCAGTCCCACGAAGGGGCAATCAGCCCCAGCATTTT
CASSLPVPRRGNQPQHF
>.|11|TRBV29-1|TRBJ2-7|.
TGCAGCGTTGTTAGCATCTACGAGCAGTACTTC
CSVVSIYEQYF
>.|13|TRBV19|TRBJ1-2|.
TGTGCCAGTAGTAAAGACAGCAATTATGGCTACACCTTC
CASSKDSNYGYTF
>.|12|TRBV20-1|TRBJ2-5|TRBD2
TGCAGTGCGAAACTAGCGGGAGAGACCCAGTACTTC
CSAKLAGETQYF
>.|12|TRBV29-1|TRBJ1-2|.
TGCAGCGCAGGAGGTCTTATAGATGGCTACACCTTC
CSAGGLIDGYTF
>.|12|TRBV20-1|TRBJ2-2|.
TGCAGTGCTAGTAGTAACACCGGGGAGCTGTTTTTT
CSASSNTGELFF
>once|16|TRBV6-5|TRBJ2-5|TRBD1
TGTGCCAGCAGTACCTCGCCCGGACAGGGTGTGGAGACCCAGTACTTC
CASSTSPGQGVETQYF
>.|15|TRBV11-2|TRBJ2-3|TRBD2
TGTGCCAGCAGCTACCAGCGGGGCCGCACAGATACGCAGTATTTT
CASSYQRGRTDTQYF
>.|14|TRBV29-1|TRBJ1-1|.
TGCAGCGTTGAAGGGCAGCACATGAACACTGAAGCTTTCTTT
CSVEGQHMNTEAFF
>.|17|TRBV5-5|TRBJ2-5|TRBD2
TGTGCCAGCAGCTTACGGGGGACTAGCGGACAGATGGGGACCCAGTACTTC
CASSLRGTSGQMGTQYF
>.|14|TRBV7-8|TRBJ2-7|TRBD1
TGTGCCAGCCACGACCGGGACAGGGTCTACGAGCAGTACTTC
CASHDRDRVYEQYF
>few|15|TRBV20-1|TRBJ2-7|.
TGCAGTGCCCAAGGTTCCACGGACAGCACCTACGAGCAGTACTTC
CSAQGSTDSTYEQYF